This paragraph reports one T cell receptor beta chain. Its target is not known. The study ran its PCR with 60 Vbeta and 13 Jbeta primers. Assay: immunoSEQ multiplex PCR; the TCRdb copy retains only in-frame clones and omits some. The data contain some 85,000 clones, 70% to 80% of them seen just once; the ten biggest clones take up around 3.4%. This record belongs to a study of cytomegalovirus exposure and HLA in healthy donors. Overall study: Early released data had about 85 million unique TCRs, all coming from HLA-typed donors.

In nominal health when sampled, donors likely had unrecorded immune exposures nonetheless. The CDR3 spans 16 residues. Germline CDR1 is MDHEN and CDR2 is SYDVKM. The ends were cut back, 2 bases at V and 1 base at J, with 14 bases in the middle. The study, taken as a whole, reports: Presence/absence analyses rested on an assumption that sequencing depth was roughly uniform across donors.

Sequenced sample: PBMCs. The sequence was collected from a man younger than 40 in good health and CMV-seronegative. The chain combines TRBV28 with TRBJ1-1; perhaps TRBD1 as D (6 bases). CDR3 amino acids: CASSLPDQGPNTEAFF. Written as DNA, the CDR3 is TGTGCCAGCAGTTTACCCGATCAGGGGCCGAACACTGAAGCTTTCTTT.